This is a list of T cell receptor beta chains from one sample in a study of OX40 agonist ivuxolimab in advanced cancers. Using immunoSEQ multiplex PCR, the repertoire was profiled, and TCRdb retains in-frame clones only, with some absent. The sample yields 80,000 to 100,000 clones, 90% seen once. This sample comprised CD4+ or CD8+ T cells sorted from blood, obtained in a trial of the OX40 agonist ivuxolimab. The receptors stem from an adult with an advanced solid tumor such as melanoma, head and neck, liver or kidney cancer. Each CDR3 is given without its conserved first and last residue. D genes are given only for firm matches.

V gene	J gene	D gene	CDR3 protein
TRBV30	TRBJ1-5	TRBD1	ALTGDRNQPQH
TRBV28	TRBJ1-2	NA	ASSWGAYGYT
TRBV28	TRBJ1-4	NA	ASSSLRSPNEKLF
TRBV4-2	TRBJ2-5	TRBD2	ASSQATSGREQETQY
TRBV9	TRBJ2-1	NA	ASSVRPESNEQF
TRBV4-1	TRBJ2-7	NA	ASSQVYFHEQY
TRBV7-3	TRBJ2-1	NA	ASSPTGHSRNEQF
TRBV5-1	TRBJ2-5	NA	ASSLEQGETQY
TRBV5-6	TRBJ2-2	TRBD1	ASSLVRQGASTGELF
TRBV18	TRBJ2-2	TRBD2	ASSPPSSVSGMFAGELF
TRBV27	TRBJ2-1	NA	ASSLGMDWRSNEQF
TRBV4-1	TRBJ1-2	NA	ASSQGPGRSNYGYT
TRBV10-3	TRBJ2-2	TRBD1	AIRRGQGGELF
TRBV5-1	TRBJ2-1	TRBD2	ASSNPGGRNEQF
TRBV5-1	TRBJ2-2	TRBD2	ASKSTPGLAGTGELF
TRBV7-2	TRBJ1-4	TRBD1	ASSFRGQVEKLF
TRBV7-9	TRBJ2-1	NA	ASSARGTAGANEQF
TRBV4-1	TRBJ2-2	NA	ASSQSINANTGELF
TRBV7-9	TRBJ2-7	TRBD1	ASSPRQGESYEQY
TRBV11-3	TRBJ2-1	NA	ASSLERWRFNEQF
TRBV9	TRBJ2-3	TRBD1	ASSVMGDRPTDTQY
TRBV28	TRBJ1-1	NA	ASTQEGGTF
TRBV19	TRBJ2-4	TRBD2	ASSPLAGGNIQY
TRBV19	TRBJ2-5	NA	ASRRIPQETQY
TRBV7-2	TRBJ1-4	NA	ASSSGGEINEKLF
TRBV7-9	TRBJ1-2	TRBD1	ASTRDRNYGYT
TRBV19	TRBJ2-1	NA	ASRTRTHNEQF
TRBV19	TRBJ2-7	NA	ASSTTGTENPSYEQY
TRBV2	TRBJ2-4	NA	ASSERRYLLAKNIQY
TRBV7-9	TRBJ2-4	NA	ASSPREPQQLAKNIQY
TRBV11-2	NA	TRBD1	ASSSQGAYEQY
TRBV5-1	TRBJ2-6	NA	ASSLGGLTGANVLT
TRBV7-9	NA	NA	ASSLSVGSNEQY
TRBV28	TRBJ1-6	NA	ASSLSFDEGSYNSPLH
TRBV4-1	TRBJ1-1	TRBD1	ASSQPNRGNTEAF
TRBV23-1	TRBJ1-2	NA	ASSHPRGGPNYGYT
TRBV28	TRBJ1-5	NA	ATRGRNQPQH
TRBV10-3	TRBJ2-2	TRBD2	AISLSITGTSGRSNTGELF
TRBV7-9	TRBJ2-1	TRBD1	ASSSSRHRQGDEQF
TRBV9	TRBJ2-3	NA	ASSVGQLDTQY
TRBV11-3	TRBJ1-2	NA	ASSLGGQLNYGYT
TRBV18	TRBJ2-5	TRBD1	ASSRLQGPQETQY
TRBV11-3	TRBJ2-1	NA	ASSLQLSGGSYNEQF
TRBV19	TRBJ1-1	TRBD1	ASRGTGLGVVNTEAF
TRBV4-1	TRBJ2-7	NA	ASSQNPLRHEQY
TRBV7-2	TRBJ2-5	TRBD1	ASRTGGIETQY
TRBV7-7	TRBJ2-2	TRBD2	ASSLGTSVNTGELF
TRBV6-5	TRBJ2-1	TRBD2	ASSYSGKPYNEQF
TRBV21-1	TRBJ2-3	NA	ASSKGGLAGAITDTQY
TRBV29-1	TRBJ2-3	NA	SVVVDGSPTDTQY